This passage covers 32 T cell receptor beta chains from one sample sequenced in a study of T cell clonality in common variable immunodeficiency. Data came from immunoSEQ multiplex PCR; TCRdb stores just in-frame clones and leaves some out. The profile covers 35,000 to 50,000 clones, none occurring a single time. The sequenced sample consisted of peripheral blood mononuclear cells. The receptors come from a person aged 18 to 75 in good health.

This clone was observed a few times. The read falls 3 residues short of the CDR3 end, and the missing part is taken from the germline J gene. The chain employs TRBV2 and TRBJ1-5; a weak D match, TRBD1 (6 bases). V was cut by 3 bases and J by 6 bases, with 9 bases left in between. The CDR3 is made up of 13 amino acids. The germline V gene has CDR1 SNHLY and CDR2 FYNNEI. CDR3 DNA, as far as it was read: TGTGCCAGCAGTGATACAGGGAGTCAGCCC. Its protein product is CASSDTGSQP. The full-length CDR3 reads as CASSDTGSQPQHF.

A word on this clone: Coverage ceases 3 residues before the CDR3 finishes, and the germline J gene fills in the end. The rearrangement joins TRBV20-1 to TRBJ2-3; either TRBD1 or TRBD2 may supply D (5 bases each). CDR3 length: 13 residues. Germline CDR1 is DFQATT and CDR2 is SNEGSKA (reference sequence). The covered CDR3 bases are TGCAGTGCCCCTGCGGTGCGAGGGGAGACG. Residues: CSAPAVRGET. The CDR3 reads in full as CSAPAVRGETQYF.

This clone has a count of ten or more. The CDR3 goes on 3 residues after the read ends, and that part is filled in from the germline J gene. The rearrangement links TRBV18 to TRBJ2-7; D not resolved. Germline V gives CDR1 KGHSH, CDR2 LQKENI. The CDR3 contains 14 residues. V lost 0 bases, J lost 2 bases, and 8 bases lay in between. The DNA read from the CDR3 is TGTGCCAGCTCACCACCAGGGTCCCCCTACGAG. Amino acids: CASSPPGSPYE. The entire CDR3 reads CASSPPGSPYEQYF.

This clone was found many times. The read stops 3 residues short of the end of the CDR3; the missing end is completed from the germline J gene. J is TRBJ2-7 and V is TRBV29-1; 8 bases align to TRBD2. This CDR3 spans 13 amino acids. V lost 5 bases, J lost 0 bases, and 3 bases stayed unmatched. The germline CDR1 and CDR2 sequences are SQVTM and ANQGSEA. CDR3 DNA, as far as it was read: TGCAGCGTTAGAGCGGGAGCCTCCTACGAG. It translates to CSVRAGASYE. The whole CDR3 is CSVRAGASYEQYF.

This clone was counted ten times or more. The CDR3 end falls 3 residues outside the read, so it is completed with the germline J gene. V gene TRBV4-1 combines with J gene TRBJ2-5, with TRBD2 as a possible D gene (5 bases). V lost 4 bases, J lost 5 bases, and 14 bases lay in between. The V gene's germline CDR1 is MGHRA and CDR2 YSYEKL. The CDR3 spans 14 residues. The CDR3 loop is CASSLRTGEETQYF. CDR3 DNA, as far as it was read: TGCGCCAGCAGCCTAAGAACCGGGGAGGAGACC.

This clone was seen at least ten times. The DNA ends 3 residues before the CDR3 does, and the rest of the CDR3 is filled in from the germline J gene. The chain combines TRBV7-6 with TRBJ2-5, with TRBD2 matching 7 bases. The CDR3 length is 13 residues. Unmatched junction bases numbered 4, after V lost 4 bases and J lost 5 bases. The germline V gene encodes CDR1 SGHVS and CDR2 FNYEAQ. This CDR3 is CASSSWGGETQYF. CDR3 bases read: TGTGCCAGCAGCTCATGGGGGGGGGAGACC.

Many counts were recorded for this clone. The CDR3 extends 3 residues past the end of the read, so its final part is completed from the germline J gene. V is TRBV18 and J is TRBJ2-2; unclear D gene. The CDR3 consists of 13 residues. CDR1 is KGHSH, CDR2 LQKENI, per germline. V was trimmed by 3 bases and J by 4 bases, leaving 6 bases between them. The DNA read from the CDR3 is TGTGCCAGCTCACCGCAAGGCACCGGGGAG. It codes for CASSPQGTGE. The entire CDR3 sequence reads CASSPQGTGELFF.

This clone was found many times. The read falls 3 residues short of the CDR3 end, and the missing part is taken from the germline J gene. The chain uses TRBV20-1 and TRBJ2-1; D is uncertain. The CDR3 has 14 amino acids. Trimming pared 6 bases from V and 3 bases from J, leaving 15 bases between. Germline assignment: CDR1 DFQATT and CDR2 SNEGSKA (reference sequence). The CDR3 loop reads CSAATTTGYNEQFF. The sequenced CDR3 bases are TGCAGTGCCGCCACTACGACTGGCTACAATGAG.

Of note for this clone: The CDR3 end falls 3 residues outside the read, so it is completed with the germline J gene. This chain links TRBV7-4 with TRBJ1-1, with D perhaps matching TRBD1 (6 bases). Germline CDR1 SGHVT, CDR2 SQSDAQ. The CDR3 is 17 amino acids. The V and J ends lost 7 bases and 3 bases respectively, with 24 bases between them. This chain's CDR3 is CASNKKKTGREDTEAFF. The covered CDR3 bases are TGTGCCAGCAACAAAAAAAAGACAGGTCGGGAGGACACTGAA.

This clone was counted ten times or more. The read stops 3 residues short of the end of the CDR3; the missing end is completed from the germline J gene. This chain joins TRBV6-1 and TRBJ2-5, with D tentatively TRBD2 (5 bases). CDR1 and CDR2 from the germline V gene are MNHNS and SASEGT. CDR3 length: 13 amino acids. The CDR3 bases that were read are TGTGCCAGCAGTGGAGCGGTACATGAAACC. Its translation is CASSGAVHET. The whole CDR3 reads CASSGAVHETQYF.

This clone was observed at least ten times. The read ends 3 residues shy of where the CDR3 ends; the end is completed using the germline J gene. The rearrangement joins TRBV5-6 to TRBJ1-2; D not certain. This CDR3 is 14 amino acids long. V lost 1 base and J lost 3, with 10 bases in between. Germline CDR1 and CDR2: SGHDT and YYEEEE. CDR3: CASSLSGSYYGYTF. The covered CDR3 bases are TGTGCCAGCAGCTTGTCGGGGAGTTACTATGGC.

In this sample, this clone turned up many times. The read halts 3 residues ahead of the CDR3 end, with the missing end drawn from the germline J gene. The chain joins TRBV5-4 to TRBJ1-4; weak D call: TRBD1 (5 bases). Germline V gives CDR1 SGHNT, CDR2 YYREEE (reference sequence). CDR3 length equals 15 residues. Trimming cost V 4 bases and J 7 bases, with 17 bases left between them. The chain's CDR3 is CASSDRRTHSEKLFF. Incomplete CDR3 DNA: TGTGCCAGCAGCGACCGGAGGACACATAGTGAAAAA. The full variable domain, its missing parts supplied by reference TRBV5-4 and TRBJ1-4, is ETGVTQSPTHLIKTRGQQVTLRCSSQSGHNTVSWYQQALGQGPQFIFQYYREEENGRGNFPPRFSGLQFPNYSSELNVNALELDDSALYLCASSDRRTHSEKLFFGSGTQLSVL.

This clone was seen ten or more times. The read ends 3 residues before the CDR3 terminus; that terminus is restored from the germline J gene. The chain carries TRBV20-1 and TRBJ2-3; TRBD2 agrees at 12 bases. The V gene's germline CDR1 is DFQATT and CDR2 SNEGSKA (reference sequence). This CDR3 is 15 amino acids long. The J segment lost 2 bases and the V segment lost 3 bases, leaving 3 bases of the junction unmatched. The CDR3 DNA, read in part, is TGCAGTGCTAGTACTAGCGGGGGGACCACAGATACG. Its protein is CSASTSGGTTDT. Given in full, the CDR3 is CSASTSGGTTDTQYF.

This clone came up a few times. The read gets to within 3 residues of the CDR3 end, and the germline J gene fills in the rest. V usage is TRBV6-1 and J usage is TRBJ1-2; unclear D gene. CDR1 is MNHNS and CDR2 is SASEGT in the germline V gene. The CDR3 runs 13 residues. CDR3 in amino acids: CASSEGQSNDYTF. The CDR3 DNA, read in part, is TGTGCCAGCAGTGAGGGCCAATCCAATGAC.

This clone was seen at least ten times. The read terminates 3 residues ahead of where the CDR3 ends, so the germline J gene completes it. This sequence joins TRBV5-4 and TRBJ2-7; the match to TRBD2 covers 8 bases. V lost 4 bases, J lost 1 base, and 10 bases stayed unmatched. The CDR3 spans 16 residues. Germline-derived CDR1 and CDR2 are SGHNT and YYREEE (reference sequence). The CDR3 bases that were read are TGTGCCAGCAGCGGCGGGCAGCGGGGGCCTTCCTACGAG. Translated: CASSGGQRGPSYE. In full, the CDR3 reads CASSGGQRGPSYEQYF.

This clone was counted many times. The DNA ends 3 residues before the CDR3 does, and the rest of the CDR3 is filled in from the germline J gene. V usage is TRBV6-2 or TRBV6-3 and J usage is TRBJ2-3; maybe TRBD2 (6 bases). The V gene's germline CDR1 is MNHEY and CDR2 SVGEGT. This CDR3 has 14 amino acids. Trimming took off 5 bases at V and 7 bases at J, with 16 bases between the two ends. The chain's CDR3 is CASSGPTSPYTQYF. Incomplete CDR3 DNA: TGTGCCAGCAGTGGCCCGACTAGTCCGTATACG.

In the case of this clone: The read ends 3 residues shy of where the CDR3 ends; the end is completed using the germline J gene. J is TRBJ2-1 and V is TRBV5-1; 8 nucleotides agree with TRBD2. Trimming cost V 4 bases and J 9 bases; bases outside gene matches: 12. This CDR3 has 15 residues. Germline-derived CDR1 and CDR2 are SGHRS and YFSETQ. The CDR3 sequence: CASSPLAGRTGEQFF. The CDR3 DNA, read in part, is TGCGCCAGCAGCCCGCTAGCGGGCAGGACTGGTGAG.

This clone has at least ten counts. The CDR3 is cut off 3 residues early in the read; its end comes from the germline J gene. This chain links TRBV9 with TRBJ1-1; D remains unclear. The CDR3 has 12 amino acids. Germline CDR1 SGDLS, CDR2 YYNGEE. V was pared by 3 bases and J by 0 bases, with 3 bases between. The CDR3 sequence is CASSDMNTEAFF. The sequenced part of the CDR3 DNA is TGTGCCAGCAGCGACATGAACACTGAA.

This clone was found many times. The CDR3 extends 3 residues past the end of the read, so its final part is completed from the germline J gene. The V call is TRBV30, the J call TRBJ1-2; TRBD1 aligns across 7 bases. This CDR3 comprises 14 residues. Germline lookup yields CDR1 GTSNPN and CDR2 SVGIG (reference sequence). The CDR3 bases that were read are TGTGCCTGGAGTGGGCTAAGGGGGCCTTGGGGC. It encodes CAWSGLRGPWG. In full, the CDR3 reads CAWSGLRGPWGYTF.

Comment on this clone: The CDR3 end falls 3 residues outside the read, so it is completed with the germline J gene. The chain couples TRBV19 to TRBJ1-2; the match to TRBD1 covers 9 bases. The CDR3 is 14 residues long. The germline gives CDR1 LNHDA, CDR2 SQIVND (reference sequence). Partial CDR3 DNA: TGTGCCAGTAGTATGGGACAGGGAAGGGATACC. It specifies CASSMGQGRDT. The whole CDR3 sequence is CASSMGQGRDTYTF.

This clone was counted at least ten times. The read stops 3 residues short of the end of the CDR3; the missing end is completed from the germline J gene. The rearrangement joins TRBV18 to TRBJ2-5, with a weak D call TRBD2 (6 bases). This CDR3 has 14 residues. Germline CDR1 and CDR2: KGHSH and LQKENI. Trimming shortened V by 2 bases and J by 2 bases, and 9 bases separated the two germline ends. CDR3 sequence reads: CASSPKAGQETQYF. CDR3 DNA (partial): TGTGCCAGCTCACCAAAGGCGGGGCAAGAGACC.

This clone was counted many times. The read halts 3 residues ahead of the CDR3 end, with the missing end drawn from the germline J gene. J is TRBJ2-1 and V is TRBV5-1; D gene uncertain. CDR1 and CDR2 (germline): SGHRS, YFSETQ. The V and J ends lost 1 base and 7 bases respectively, with 3 bases between them. The CDR3 has 11 residues. The part of the CDR3 DNA that was read is TGCGCCAGCAGCTTGCGGAATGAG. Protein sequence: CASSLRNE. The full-length CDR3 reads as CASSLRNEQFF.

This clone was picked up many times. Relative to the germline gene, one junction end is altered; a read error may explain this. Read sequence stops 3 residues before the CDR3 end, and the germline J gene provides the missing end. V and J are TRBV5-1 and TRBJ2-2; D is possibly TRBD1 or TRBD2 (5 bases each). This CDR3 spans 16 amino acids. The germline V gene encodes CDR1 SGHRS and CDR2 YFSETQ. The sequenced CDR3 bases are TGCGCCAGCAGCGTATTCAGGGAGCCGAACTCCGGGGAG. Its translation is CASSVFREPNSGE. The CDR3 in full is CASSVFREPNSGELFF. The variable domain in full, with the rest retrieved from reference TRBV5-1 and TRBJ2-2, is KAGVTQTPRYLIKTRGQQVTLSCSPISGHRSVSWYQQTPGQGLQFLFEYFSETQRNKGNFPGRFSGRQFSNSRSEMNVSTLELGDSALYLCASSVFREPNSGELFFGEGSRLTVL.

This clone was counted at least ten times. The read comes to an end 3 residues before the CDR3 does, leaving the germline J gene to fill in the end. The chain recombines TRBV7-2 with TRBJ2-7, with TRBD2 as a possible D gene (7 bases). Deletions cut 6 bases from V and 1 base from J, with 13 bases between. This CDR3 spans 14 amino acids. CDR1 and CDR2 from the germline V gene are SGHTA and FQGNSA. CDR3 bases read: TGTGCCAGCAGACAGGGAGGGTCTTCCTACGAG. It encodes CASRQGGSSYE. The full CDR3 sequence reads CASRQGGSSYEQYF.

The sample holds a few counts of this clone. From the germline J gene comes the end of the CDR3, since the read stops 3 residues before it. The chain uses TRBV30 and TRBJ1-2; tentative D call: TRBD1 (5 bases). CDR3 length: 12 residues. Germline V CDR1 and CDR2: GTSNPN, SVGIG (reference sequence). The CDR3 DNA, read in part, is TGTGCCTGGAGTCCCGGGACTAACATC. It translates to CAWSPGTNI. The full CDR3 is CAWSPGTNIYTF.

In its sample, this clone was seen many times. The CDR3 sequence is CSASAPELKRGVRDTQYF. CDR3 DNA (partial): TGCAGTGCTAGTGCCCCTGAGTTAAAGCGGGGGGTTCGAGATACG. V gene TRBV20-1 combines with J gene TRBJ2-3; TRBD2 aligns across 9 bases. The CDR3 end falls 3 residues outside the read, so it is completed with the germline J gene. Looked up from germline, CDR1 is DFQATT and CDR2 is SNEGSKA (reference sequence). The CDR3 is made up of 18 amino acids. The junction had 18 bases not matched to a gene; V was cut back by 3 bases and J by 5 bases.

There are many counts of this clone. The CDR3 extends 3 residues past the end of the read, so its final part is completed from the germline J gene. This rearrangement joins TRBV19 to TRBJ1-1, with TRBD1 matching over 8 bases. V dropped 1 base and J dropped 5; count of bases not matched to a gene: 6. This CDR3 spans 15 amino acids. CDR1 LNHDA and CDR2 SQIVND come from the germline V gene (reference sequence). The CDR3 region is CASSIGTGRKTEAFF. The sequenced part of the CDR3 DNA is TGTGCCAGTAGTATAGGGACAGGGAGGAAGACTGAA.

This clone counts as medium-sized. The CDR3 is cut off 3 residues early in the read; its end comes from the germline J gene. V usage is TRBV29-1 and J usage is TRBJ1-1; no clear D. Deletions cut 7 bases from V and 2 bases from J, with 8 bases between. CDR1 and CDR2 from the germline V gene are SQVTM and ANQGSEA. The CDR3 has 11 residues. CDR3 DNA, as far as it was read: TGCAGCGCGAGCCTAAACACTGAA. This gives the protein CSASLNTE. The complete CDR3 sequence is CSASLNTEAFF.

This clone was observed many times. The read stops 3 residues short of the end of the CDR3; the missing end is completed from the germline J gene. The chain couples TRBV7-9 to TRBJ1-3, with a weak D call TRBD1 (5 bases). V shed 3 bases and J shed 4 bases, with 10 bases lying between them. The germline V gene encodes CDR1 SEHNR and CDR2 FQNEAQ (reference sequence). This CDR3 has 14 residues. The CDR3 DNA, read in part, is TGTGCCAGCAGCTTTCCAGGGCCCGGAAACACC. It encodes CASSFPGPGNT. The CDR3 in its entirety is CASSFPGPGNTIYF.

This clone was found many times. CDR3: CASSQGKGQWNQPQHF. CDR3 DNA, as far as it was read: TGCGCCAGCAGCCAAGGTAAAGGACAGTGGAATCAGCCC. The chain couples TRBV4-1 to TRBJ1-5; the D gene is possibly TRBD1 (6 bases). With the read ending 3 residues before the CDR3 end, the germline J gene is used to fill in that end. The germline CDR1 and CDR2 sequences are MGHRA and YSYEKL. The CDR3 runs to 16 residues. The germline V and J ends were trimmed by 1 base and 4 bases, with 14 bases remaining between them.

This clone was observed at least ten times. Sequencing ends 3 residues short of the CDR3 end; the germline J gene provides the rest. The genes are TRBV5-1 and TRBJ2-2; TRBD1 matches at 7 bases. Germline V lookup: CDR1 SGHRS, CDR2 YFSETQ. J lost 7 bases, V lost 2 bases, and 8 bases had no gene match. This CDR3 comprises 15 residues. This CDR3 is CASSLMTGRNGELFF. CDR3 DNA, as far as it was read: TGCGCCAGCAGCTTAATGACAGGGCGGAACGGGGAG.

Ten or more counts support this clone. The sequenced CDR3 bases are TGCAGCGTTGCCGGGACAGGGTTGATTAATGAG. Its translation: CSVAGTGLINE. The full CDR3 protein reads CSVAGTGLINEQFF. The chain is built from TRBV29-1 and TRBJ2-1; 9 bases fit TRBD1. The read finishes 3 residues shy of the CDR3 end, and the germline J gene is used to complete it. The V segment lost 4 bases and the J segment 7 bases; nucleotides outside the gene matches: 8. The CDR3 is made up of 14 amino acids. CDR1 and CDR2 from the germline V gene are SQVTM and ANQGSEA.